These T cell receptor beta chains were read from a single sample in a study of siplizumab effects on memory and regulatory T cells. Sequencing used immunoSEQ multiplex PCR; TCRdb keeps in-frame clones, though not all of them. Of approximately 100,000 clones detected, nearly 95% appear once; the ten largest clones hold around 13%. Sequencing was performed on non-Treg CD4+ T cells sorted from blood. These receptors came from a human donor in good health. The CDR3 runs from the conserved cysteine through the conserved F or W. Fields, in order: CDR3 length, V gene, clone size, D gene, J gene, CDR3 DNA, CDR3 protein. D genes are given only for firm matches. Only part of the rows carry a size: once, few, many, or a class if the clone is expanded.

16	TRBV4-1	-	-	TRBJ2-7	TGCGCCAGCAGCCAAGATAAGGCCGGGACGCCCTCCGAGCAGTACTTC	CASSQDKAGTPSEQYF
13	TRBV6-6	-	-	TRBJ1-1	TGTGCCAGCACCCAAAAGGTAGGCACTGAAGCTTTCTTT	CASTQKVGTEAFF
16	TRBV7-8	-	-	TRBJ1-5	TGTGCCAGCAGCTTAGTGTTGGGGAAAGCTAATCAGCCCCAGCATTTT	CASSLVLGKANQPQHF
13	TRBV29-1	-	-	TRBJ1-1	TGCAGCGGGGGGCAATCCATGAACACTGAAGCTTTCTTT	CSGGQSMNTEAFF
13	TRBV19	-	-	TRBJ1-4	TGTGCCAGTAGTATTGTTCCGTCGGATAAACTGTTTTTT	CASSIVPSDKLFF
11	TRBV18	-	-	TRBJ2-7	TGTGCCAGCTCACCAGGGGTCGAGCAGTACTTC	CASSPGVEQYF
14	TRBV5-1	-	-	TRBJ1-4	TGCGCCAGCAGCTTGGACAGGGCTAACGAAAAACTGTTTTTT	CASSLDRANEKLFF
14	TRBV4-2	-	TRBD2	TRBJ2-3	TGTGCCAGCAGCCTTGGACTAGCGGCAGATACGCAGTATTTT	CASSLGLAADTQYF
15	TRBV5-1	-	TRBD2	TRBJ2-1	TGCGCCAGCAGCTTGCCGGGACTAACCTACAATGAGCAGTTCTTC	CASSLPGLTYNEQFF
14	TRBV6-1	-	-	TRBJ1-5	TGTGCCAGCAGTGAAGCGCAGGGCAATCAGCCCCAGCATTTT	CASSEAQGNQPQHF
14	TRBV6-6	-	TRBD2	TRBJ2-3	TGTGCCAGCACCGCTAGCGGGAGTGCAGATACGCAGTATTTT	CASTASGSADTQYF
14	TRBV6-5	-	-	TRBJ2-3	TGTGCCAGCAGTTACCCCCAGGGCACAGATACGCAGTATTTT	CASSYPQGTDTQYF
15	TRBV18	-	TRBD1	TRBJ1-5	TGTGCCAGCTCACTCTCTTCAGGGGGGAATCAGCCCCAGCATTTT	CASSLSSGGNQPQHF
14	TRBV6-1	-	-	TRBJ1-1	TGTGCCAGCAGCCCTTCGTGGGGCCGCACTGAAGCTTTCTTT	CASSPSWGRTEAFF
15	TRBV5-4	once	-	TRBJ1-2	TGTGCCAGCAGCTTGGTCGAACAGGGAACTTATGGCTACACCTTC	CASSLVEQGTYGYTF
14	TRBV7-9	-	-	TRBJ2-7	TGTGCCAGCAGCACCCGAGGGCCAGGGTACGAGCAGTACTTC	CASSTRGPGYEQYF
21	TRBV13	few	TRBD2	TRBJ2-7	TGTGCCAGCAGCCCGACCTTGAGACTAGCGGGAGACACCGACCACTCCTACGAGCAGTACTTC	CASSPTLRLAGDTDHSYEQYF
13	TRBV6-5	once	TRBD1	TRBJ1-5	TGTGCCAGCAGGCGGGACAGAAATCAGCCCCAGCATTTT	CASRRDRNQPQHF
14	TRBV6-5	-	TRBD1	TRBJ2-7	TGTGCCAGCAGTCGCAGGACAGGAACCTACGAGCAGTACTTC	CASSRRTGTYEQYF
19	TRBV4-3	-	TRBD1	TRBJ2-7	TGCGCCAGCAGCCAAGATTCTCAGATAGCTTGGACAGGGTCCTACGAGCAGTACTTC	CASSQDSQIAWTGSYEQYF
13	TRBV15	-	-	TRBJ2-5	TGTGCCACCAGCAGAGGACAGCCAGAGACCCAGTACTTC	CATSRGQPETQYF
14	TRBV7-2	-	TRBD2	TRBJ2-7	TGTGCCAGCAGCCGACTAGCGGAAAGCTACGAGCAGTACTTC	CASSRLAESYEQYF
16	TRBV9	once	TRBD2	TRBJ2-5	TGTGCCAGCAGCGTACAAGCTAGCGGGAGGGTGGAGACCCAGTACTTC	CASSVQASGRVETQYF
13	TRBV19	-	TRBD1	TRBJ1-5	TGTGCCAGCTCGGGACAGAGAAATCAGCCCCAGCATTTT	CASSGQRNQPQHF
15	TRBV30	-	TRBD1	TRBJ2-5	TGTGCCTGGACCAGTAAGGGACAGGGGCCCGCGGCCCAGTACTTC	CAWTSKGQGPAAQYF
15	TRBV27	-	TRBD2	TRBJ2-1	TGTGCCAGCAGTCCTGGTGGGACTACGAGGAATGAGCAGTTCTTC	CASSPGGTTRNEQFF
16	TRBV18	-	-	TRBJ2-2	TGTGCCAGCTCACCATTGCAGGGGCGGAGCACCGGGGAGCTGTTTTTT	CASSPLQGRSTGELFF
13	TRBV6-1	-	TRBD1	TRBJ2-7	TGTGCCGCGAACAGGGGGCCCTCCTACGAGCAGTACTTC	CAANRGPSYEQYF
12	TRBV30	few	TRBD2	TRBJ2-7	TGTGCCTGGGGCCGGACTAGCATCGAGCAGTACTTC	CAWGRTSIEQYF
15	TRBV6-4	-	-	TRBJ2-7	TGTGCCAGCAAGGGGGTAGCGGAGCACTCCTACGAGCAGTACTTC	CASKGVAEHSYEQYF
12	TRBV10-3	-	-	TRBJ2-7	TGTGCCATCAGTGGGGATTCCTACGAGCAGTACTTC	CAISGDSYEQYF
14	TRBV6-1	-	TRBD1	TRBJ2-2	TGTGCCAGCAGTGAAACAGGGGTCGGCGGGGAGCTGTTTTTT	CASSETGVGGELFF
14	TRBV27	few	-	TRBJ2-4	TGTGCCAGCCAAATGGGGGGGCGCCCGGACATTCAGTACTTC	CASQMGGRPDIQYF
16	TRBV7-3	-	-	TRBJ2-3	TGTGCCAGCAGCTTAAAGATTGGGATTTTAGGGGATACGCAGTATTTT	CASSLKIGILGDTQYF
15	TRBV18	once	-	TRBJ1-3	TGTGCCAGCTCAGCTTCCCAGGGGCTTGGAAACACCATATATTTT	CASSASQGLGNTIYF
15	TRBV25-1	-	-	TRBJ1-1	TGTGCCAGCAGGCCCGACGGGCGGATGAACACTGAAGCTTTCTTT	CASRPDGRMNTEAFF
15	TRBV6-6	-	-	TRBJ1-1	TGTGCCAGCAGTTCCCCGACGGCCAAGAACACTGAAGCTTTCTTT	CASSSPTAKNTEAFF
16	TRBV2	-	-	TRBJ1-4	TGTGCCAGCAGCGGGCTGATCCCCCCTGGTGGGGAAAAACTGTTTTTT	CASSGLIPPGGEKLFF
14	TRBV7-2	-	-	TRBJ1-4	TGTGCCAGCAGCTTAGCCGGTCGTAATGAAAAACTGTTTTTT	CASSLAGRNEKLFF
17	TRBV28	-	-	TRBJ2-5	TGTGCCAGCAGTTTTGGGGTAGCGGACCCCCCCCAAGAGACCCAGTACTTC	CASSFGVADPPQETQYF
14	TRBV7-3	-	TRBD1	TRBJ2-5	TGTGCCAGCAGCTTGACAGGGGTCGAACAGACCCAGTACTTC	CASSLTGVEQTQYF
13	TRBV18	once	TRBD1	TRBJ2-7	TGTGCCAGCTCCTGGACAGGCTCCTACGAGCAGTACTTC	CASSWTGSYEQYF
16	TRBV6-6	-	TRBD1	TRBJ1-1	TGTGCCAGCAGTTACTCGGTCCGGACAGGGAACACTGAAGCTTTCTTT	CASSYSVRTGNTEAFF
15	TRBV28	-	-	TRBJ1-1	TGTGCCAGCAGTCCATCCCTGGGGGTGAACACTGAAGCTTTCTTT	CASSPSLGVNTEAFF
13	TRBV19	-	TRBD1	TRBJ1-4	TGTGCCAGTAGTATCGGACAGGGCGAAAAACTGTTTTTT	CASSIGQGEKLFF
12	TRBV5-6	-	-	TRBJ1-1	TGTGCCAGCAGCAGGTCGGACACTGAAGCTTTCTTT	CASSRSDTEAFF
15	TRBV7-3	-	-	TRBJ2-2	TGTGCCAGCAGCTCCGGAACCCCGGGCACCGGGGAGCTGTTTTTT	CASSSGTPGTGELFF
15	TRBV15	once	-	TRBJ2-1	TGTGCCACCAGCAGAGATGGGATCAACTACAATGAGCAGTTCTTC	CATSRDGINYNEQFF
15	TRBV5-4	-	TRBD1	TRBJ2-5	TGTGCCAGCAGCTTGAGGGACAGGGAGGTGGAGACCCAGTACTTC	CASSLRDREVETQYF
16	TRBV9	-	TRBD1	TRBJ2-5	TGTGCCAGCAGCGTAGCACAGGGGGGACCACAAGAGACCCAGTACTTC	CASSVAQGGPQETQYF